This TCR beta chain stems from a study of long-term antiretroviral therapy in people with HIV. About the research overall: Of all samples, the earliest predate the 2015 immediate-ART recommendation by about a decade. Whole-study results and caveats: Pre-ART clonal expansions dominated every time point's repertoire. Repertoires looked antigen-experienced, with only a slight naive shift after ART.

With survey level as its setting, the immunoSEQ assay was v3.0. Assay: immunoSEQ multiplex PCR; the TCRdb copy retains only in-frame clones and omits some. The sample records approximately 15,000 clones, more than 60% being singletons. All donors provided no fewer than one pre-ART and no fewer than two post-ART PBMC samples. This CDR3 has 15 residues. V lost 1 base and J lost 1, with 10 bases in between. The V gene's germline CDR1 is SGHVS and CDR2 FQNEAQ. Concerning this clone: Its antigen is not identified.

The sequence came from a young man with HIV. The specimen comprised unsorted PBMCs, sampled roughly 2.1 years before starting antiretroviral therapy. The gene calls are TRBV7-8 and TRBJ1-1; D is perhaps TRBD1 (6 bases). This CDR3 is CASSLDRARNTEAFF. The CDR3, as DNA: TGTGCCAGCAGCTTAGACAGGGCGCGGAACACTGAAGCTTTCTTT.